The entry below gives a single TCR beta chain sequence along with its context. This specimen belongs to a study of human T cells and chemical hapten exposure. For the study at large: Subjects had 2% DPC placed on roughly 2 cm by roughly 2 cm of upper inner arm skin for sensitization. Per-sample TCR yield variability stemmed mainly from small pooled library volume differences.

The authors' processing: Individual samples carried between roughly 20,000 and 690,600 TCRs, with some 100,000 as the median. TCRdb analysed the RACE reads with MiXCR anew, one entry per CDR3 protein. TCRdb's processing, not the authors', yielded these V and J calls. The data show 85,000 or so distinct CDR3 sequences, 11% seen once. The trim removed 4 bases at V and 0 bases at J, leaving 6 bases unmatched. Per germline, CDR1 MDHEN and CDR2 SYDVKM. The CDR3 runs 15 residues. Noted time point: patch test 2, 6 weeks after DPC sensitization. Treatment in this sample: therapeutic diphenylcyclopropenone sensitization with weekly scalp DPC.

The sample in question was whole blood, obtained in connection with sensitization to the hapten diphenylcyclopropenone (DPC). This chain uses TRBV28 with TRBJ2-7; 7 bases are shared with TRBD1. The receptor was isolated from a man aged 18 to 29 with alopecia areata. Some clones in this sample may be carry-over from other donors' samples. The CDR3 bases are TGTGCCAGCAGTTCCGATTACAGGGGCTCCTACGAGCAGTACTTC. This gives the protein CASSSDYRGSYEQYF.